The clone carrying this T cell receptor beta chain was seen more than once but under ten times. The data stem from a study of T-cell reconstitution after alpha-beta-depleted transplantation in children. Preparation of the TCRbeta library involved a method that used unique molecular identifiers. TCRdb processed the PCR reads anew with MiXCR; each CDR3 protein has one entry. Of hundreds of thousands of distinct CDR3 sequences in the sample, over 15% were seen once. The sample here was PBMCs from the stem cell graft donor, taken from the stem cell graft. The sequence was obtained from a human donor who donated a stem cell graft to a child with acute myeloid leukemia.

The CDR3 loop reads CASSGTNEKLFF. In DNA form, the CDR3 reads TGTGCCAGTTCGGGGACGAATGAAAAACTGTTTTTT. This chain joins TRBV7-9 and TRBJ1-4; D is possibly TRBD1 (5 bases). The germline V gene has CDR1 SEHNR and CDR2 FQNEAQ (reference sequence). The ends were cut back, 9 bases at V and 5 bases at J, with 10 bases in the middle. This CDR3 region has 12 residues.